This TCR beta chain appears in the sequencing data of a study of PD-L1 blockade in urothelial cancer. Study-level background: The year 2014 saw patients start atezolizumab, 1,200 mg intravenously every 3 weeks.

Worth noting for this clone: Sequence at one end of the junction differs from germline and may be a read error.

The germline V gene encodes CDR1 SSHAT and CDR2 FNYEAQ (reference sequence). CDR3 length: 14 amino acids. Here immunoSEQ multiplex PCR was the method, and the copy in TCRdb shows in-frame clones only, minus some. The sample includes fewer than 25,000 clones, 87% of them seen just once. The receptor was derived from a man between 45 and 60 years old with urothelial cancer. The sequences come from PBMCs, collected around atezolizumab (anti-PD-L1) treatment. The chain combines TRBV7-7 with TRBJ2-5; no firm D call. The CDR3 protein is CASSLVGFQETQYF. As DNA, the CDR3 is TGTGCTAGCAGCTTAGTCGGTTTCCAAGAGACCCAGTACTTC.